This TCR beta chain stems from a study of tumor-infiltrating lymphocytes in primary liver carcinoma. The germline V gene has CDR1 SGHAT and CDR2 FQNNGV. This CDR3 region has 16 residues. Note on this clonotype: At one end the junction does not follow the germline gene, possibly because of a read error.

Starting material for RNA and DNA co-extraction consisted of about 19-32 mg of unsorted bulk tissue. Reverse transcription of about 0.5 ug total RNA with a constant-region primer produced TCR beta cDNA. What produced the TCR beta libraries was three nested multiplex PCR rounds using slightly modified ARM-PCR. Researchers ran the first two PCR rounds for roughly 10 cycles each with TRBV1-TRBV30 forward primers and a C-beta reverse primer. From the multiplex PCR reads, TCRdb called clonotypes with MiXCR, one entry per CDR3 protein. The sample contains about 100,000 distinct CDR3 sequences, about 67% of which appear only once.

Sequencing input: liver tumor tissue from sampling region 2. Subset given: tumor region T2, inferior pole. This receptor was identified in a woman aged 60 to 75 with primary liver carcinoma and hepatitis B virus infection. This chain uses TRBV11-2 with TRBJ2-1; 10 bases match TRBD2. Written as DNA, the CDR3 is TGTGCCAGCAGCTCAGGAACACTAGCGGGAAACAATGAGCGGTTCTTC. Amino acid sequence: CASSSGTLAGNNERFF.